The clone carrying this T cell receptor (beta chain) has just a few counts. The antigen is undetermined. The data were obtained in a study of beta chain features in type 1 diabetes. The overall study: There was similarity between patients and healthy donors in age, gender and cell yields. Overall study findings and caveats: There were fewer insertions and more deletions at the VDJ junctions of type 1 diabetes patients.

All of the isolated RNA was reverse transcribed, so expressed TCRB transcripts were sequenced. Assay: immunoSEQ multiplex PCR; the TCRdb copy retains only in-frame clones and omits some. The table shows some 44,000 clones, with approximately 53% occurring only once. This CDR3 contains 17 residues. V shed 2 bases, J shed 4 bases, and the junction held 9 bases outside the gene matches. The V gene's germline CDR1 is MNHNS and CDR2 SASEGT. Based on CD45RO/CCR7/CD25/CD127/CD95/CD27, CD4+ regulatory, stem cell-like memory, naive and central memory cells were sorted. The sequencing sample was made of stem cell memory CD4+ T cells from blood. The rearrangement links TRBV6-1 to TRBJ2-5; 11 bases are a match to TRBD2. The TCR was taken from a woman younger than 45 in good health. The CDR3 nucleotides are TGTGCCAGCAGTGAAACTCAACTAGCGGGGGCCGGAGAGACCCAGTACTTC. It specifies CASSETQLAGAGETQYF.